Included here is one T cell receptor beta chain sequence, with context. CDR1 is SGHAT and CDR2 is FQNNGV in the germline V gene. CDR3 length: 16 amino acids. V lost 2 bases, J lost 14 bases, and 22 bases lay in between. This entry comes from a study of T cell responses to AZD1222 COVID-19 vaccine. About the study: Pooled samples include second doses given at about 4 or 12 weeks.

Produced via immunoSEQ multiplex PCR; TCRdb's table is partial and in-frame only. The data hold around 150,000 clones, with roughly 92% observed a single time. The sequencing used peripheral blood, collected on day 0 of AZD1222 vaccination. This chain uses TRBV11-2 with TRBJ1-6; D is perhaps TRBD1 (5 bases). This clonotype was obtained from an adult in good health. Here the CDR3 reads CASSLRLETASESLHF. The CDR3 DNA sequence: TGTGCCAGCAGCTTACGCCTTGAGACAGCTAGCGAGTCCCTCCACTTT.